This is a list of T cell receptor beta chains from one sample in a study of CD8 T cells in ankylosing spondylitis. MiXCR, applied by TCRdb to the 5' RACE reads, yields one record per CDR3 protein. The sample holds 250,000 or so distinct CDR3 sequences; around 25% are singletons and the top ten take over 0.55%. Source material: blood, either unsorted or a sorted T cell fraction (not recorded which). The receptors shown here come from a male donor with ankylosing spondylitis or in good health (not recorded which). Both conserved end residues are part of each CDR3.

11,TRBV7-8,CASSFIQPQHF
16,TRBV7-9,CASSDPGGTVNTEAFF
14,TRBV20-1,CSASRGQGSYEQYF
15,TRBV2,CASRPFRGPENEQFF
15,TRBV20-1,CSARDWRGGTDTQYF
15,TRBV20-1,CSARDPTGGGYEQYF
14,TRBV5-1,CASSLGISTDTQYF
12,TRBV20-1,CSASSTSYEQYF
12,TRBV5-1,CASSPWGYEQYF
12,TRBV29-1,CSVSLAGDTQYF
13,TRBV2,CASGLADTDTQYF
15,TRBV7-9,CASSPEGGQPEKLFF
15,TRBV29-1,CSVEAGRGKSYEQYF
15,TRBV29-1,CSVEVAPRVGTEAFF
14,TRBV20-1,CSARDIGAPDTQYF
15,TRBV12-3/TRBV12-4,CASSWGQGPTDTQYF
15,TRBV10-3,CAISPGQGFSEKLFF
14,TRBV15,CATSRVGGPTEAFF
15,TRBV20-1,CSARNTGSTDYGYTF
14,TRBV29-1,CSVLDPLGDTEAFF
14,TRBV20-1,CSARLAGTSYEQYF
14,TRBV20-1,CSARAQGGNYGYTF
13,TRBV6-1,CASEGGLRETQYF
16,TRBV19,CASRRAATPAYNEQFF
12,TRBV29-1,CSVDGQGYEQYF
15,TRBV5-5,CASSSRGPGGNEQFF
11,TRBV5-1,CASHLRGEQFF
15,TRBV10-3,CAISESMTGTGELFF
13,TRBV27,CASSLFPGSPLHF
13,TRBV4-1,CASSHQGNQPQHF
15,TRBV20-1,CSARDELTNTGELFF
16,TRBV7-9,CASSLRGRAGDTEAFF
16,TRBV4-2,CASSPKGRGDSDTQYF
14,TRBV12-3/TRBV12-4,CASSHTGGGYGYTF